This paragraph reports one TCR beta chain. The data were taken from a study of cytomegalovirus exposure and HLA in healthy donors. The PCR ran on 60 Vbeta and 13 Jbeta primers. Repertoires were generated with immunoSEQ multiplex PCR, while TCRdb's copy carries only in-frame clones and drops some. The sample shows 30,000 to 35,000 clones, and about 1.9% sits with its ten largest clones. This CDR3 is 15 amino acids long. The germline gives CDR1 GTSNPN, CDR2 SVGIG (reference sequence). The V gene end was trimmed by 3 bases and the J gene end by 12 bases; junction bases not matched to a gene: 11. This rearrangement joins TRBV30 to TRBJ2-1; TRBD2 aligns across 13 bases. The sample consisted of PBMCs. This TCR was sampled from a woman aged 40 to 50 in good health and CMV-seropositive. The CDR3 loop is CAWSARTSGGQWQFF. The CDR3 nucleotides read TGTGCCTGGAGCGCCCGGACTAGCGGGGGCCAATGGCAGTTCTTC.